A selection of T cell receptor beta chains follows, all from one sample in a study of T cell repertoires in cytomegalovirus infection. MiXCR, applied by TCRdb to the reads, yields one record per CDR3 protein. The table records about 230,000 distinct CDR3 sequences, around 6.4% of them present only once. The material sequenced was PBMCs. These receptors were taken from a human donor in good health (CMV status not recorded). Some clones in this sample may be carry-over from other donors' samples. The CDR3 runs from the conserved cysteine through the conserved F or W. Fields, in order: V gene, D gene, J gene, clone size, CDR3 DNA, CDR3 protein. D genes are given only for firm matches. Rows may omit the clone size; those that give it use once, few, many or a size class.

TRBV7-2	NA	TRBJ2-3	many	TGTGCCAGCAGCTTCAGGGGGGTTGCAGATACGCAGTATTTT	CASSFRGVADTQYF
TRBV7-2	TRBD1	TRBJ1-5	many	TGTGCCAGCAGCTTAGGAGGACAGGGAGGGAATCAGCCCCAGCATTTT	CASSLGGQGGNQPQHF
TRBV20-1	NA	TRBJ2-1	many	TGCAGTGCTAGCAGCTTAGCGGAGGCGTCGTACAATGAGCAGTTCTTC	CSASSLAEASYNEQFF
TRBV7-2	NA	TRBJ1-1	many	TGTGCCAGCAGCCCGAATCGTGTCGTGGCTTTT	CASSPNRVVAF
TRBV11-1	TRBD2	TRBJ2-4	many	TGTGCCAGCAGCTCTCGGGGGACTAGTGCCAAAAACATTCAGTACTTC	CASSSRGTSAKNIQYF
TRBV5-1	NA	TRBJ2-3	NA	TGCGCCAGCAGCCCCCTGGGAATCTCCCTCACAGATACGCAGTATTTT	CASSPLGISLTDTQYF
TRBV6-2/TRBV6-3	NA	TRBJ1-5	many	TGTGCCAGCACCCGACGAAATGCCGGGACTTATAGCAATCAGCCCCAGCATTTT	CASTRRNAGTYSNQPQHF
TRBV7-2	TRBD1	TRBJ1-1	many	TGTGCCAGCAGCTTAGTCGGGGGACAGGGGGCTGAAGCTTTCTTT	CASSLVGGQGAEAFF
TRBV6-2/TRBV6-3	TRBD2	TRBJ2-3	many	TGTGCCAGCGGGATTGGCGTCGGGGGGATCACAGATACGCAGTATTTT	CASGIGVGGITDTQYF
TRBV12-3/TRBV12-4	TRBD2	TRBJ2-2	many	TGTGCCAGCAGCGCGCGGGGGGGCCGCACCGGGGAGCTGTTTTTT	CASSARGGRTGELFF
TRBV20-1	NA	TRBJ2-7	many	TGCAGTGCCCCGTTGGAAAATACCGGTTTAACCTACGAGCAGTACTTC	CSAPLENTGLTYEQYF
TRBV12-5	NA	TRBJ1-6	many	TGTGCTAGTGGTTTGGGATGGACGGAATATTCACCCCTCCACTTT	CASGLGWTEYSPLHF
TRBV6-2/TRBV6-3	NA	TRBJ2-3	many	TGTGCCAGCAGTTACAACGGGGGCGCAGATACGCAGTATTTT	CASSYNGGADTQYF
TRBV25-1	NA	TRBJ1-4	few	TGTGCCAGCAGTGTAAAAACGATTCTAGCAACTAATGAAAAACTGTTTTTT	CASSVKTILATNEKLFF
TRBV11-2	NA	TRBJ2-7	many	TGTGCCAGCAGGGGGTCCTACGAGCAGTACTTC	CASRGSYEQYF
TRBV7-2	NA	TRBJ1-6	many	TGTGCCAGCAGCTCTAGCGGGCCGGGCGCAGGATCACCCCTCCACTTT	CASSSSGPGAGSPLHF
TRBV5-1	NA	TRBJ2-5	many	TGCGCCAGCAGCTTGATTCCTGGTCAAGAGACCCAGTACTTC	CASSLIPGQETQYF
TRBV29-1	NA	TRBJ1-3	many	TGCAGCGTTACAGATACTCCTGGAAACACCATATATTTT	CSVTDTPGNTIYF
TRBV11-2	NA	TRBJ1-6	many	TGTGCCAGCAGCTGGGTTGGACACGATTCACCCCTCCACTTT	CASSWVGHDSPLHF
TRBV20-1	TRBD2	TRBJ2-5	NA	TGCAGTGCTAGCGGGGGGGCCGGAGAGACCCAGTACTTC	CSASGGAGETQYF
TRBV20-1	NA	TRBJ2-3	many	TGCAGTGCTAGGAGAGGGGAGTTGATCACAGATACGCAGTATTTT	CSARRGELITDTQYF
TRBV7-2	NA	TRBJ2-7	many	TGTGCCAGCAGCTTAGCGTTGGGGCTCCTCTCCTACGAGCAGTACTTC	CASSLALGLLSYEQYF
TRBV18	NA	TRBJ1-5	many	TGTGCCAGCTCACCCCACGCCCCGGGGAATAGCAATCAGCCCCAGCATTTT	CASSPHAPGNSNQPQHF
TRBV28	TRBD1	TRBJ2-1	many	TGTGCCAGCAGTTTATTACAGGGGGCAGGGAATGAGCAGTTCTTC	CASSLLQGAGNEQFF
TRBV6-1	NA	TRBJ2-3	many	TGTGCCAGCAGTGAATTCAGAGATACGCAGTATTTT	CASSEFRDTQYF
TRBV29-1	NA	TRBJ1-1	many	TGCAGCGTTGGGGTGAACACTGAAGCTTTCTTT	CSVGVNTEAFF
TRBV24-1	NA	TRBJ2-3	many	TGTGCCACCGCCAGCGGAGGGGCGAGCACAGATACGCAGTATTTT	CATASGGASTDTQYF
TRBV7-8	NA	TRBJ1-1	many	TGTGCCAGCAGAGAAAGGGAGGTAGGCACTGAAGCTTTCTTT	CASREREVGTEAFF
TRBV7-2	NA	TRBJ2-5	many	TGTGCCAGCAGCTTAGCCCCCCCCACAGAGACCCAGTACTTC	CASSLAPPTETQYF
TRBV11-2	NA	TRBJ1-2	many	TGTGCCAGCAGCTACCCCTTCCGGGGGAAGGACTATGGCTACACCTTC	CASSYPFRGKDYGYTF
TRBV7-3	NA	TRBJ1-1	many	TGTGCCAGCAGCTTTTCGGGGTTAGGTTCTGAAGCTTTCTTT	CASSFSGLGSEAFF
TRBV5-1	NA	TRBJ1-5	many	TGCGCCAGCAGCCCAGGGTACTCGGATCAGCCCCAGCATTTT	CASSPGYSDQPQHF
TRBV20-1	NA	TRBJ2-7	many	TGCAGTGCACGGACGGAGGAGTGGACCGAGCAGTACTTC	CSARTEEWTEQYF
TRBV7-2	TRBD2	TRBJ2-5	many	TGTGCCGTCGGGACTAGCGGACAGACCCAGTACTTC	CAVGTSGQTQYF
TRBV3-1	NA	TRBJ2-2	NA	TGTGCCAGCAGCCAAGGCCCGGGAGAAGCCGGGGAGCTGTTTTTT	CASSQGPGEAGELFF
TRBV2	NA	TRBJ1-6	many	TGTGCCAGCAGTTCTGAATCTTTGTGGGGGAATTCACCCCTCCACTTT	CASSSESLWGNSPLHF
TRBV20-1	TRBD1	TRBJ1-1	many	TGCAGTGCACAGACAGGGGGCGCGAATACTGAAGCTTTCTTT	CSAQTGGANTEAFF
TRBV4-3	TRBD1	TRBJ1-5	many	TGCGCCAGCAGCCAAGATTTCCCCCGGGACAGCGAATATAGCAATCAGCCCCAGCATTTT	CASSQDFPRDSEYSNQPQHF
TRBV5-5	NA	TRBJ1-1	many	TGTGCCAGCATCAGGACCATGAACACTGAAGCTTTCTTT	CASIRTMNTEAFF
TRBV4-1	NA	TRBJ2-2	many	TGCGCCAGCAGCCAAGATACAGGGAGAGCGAACACCGGGGAGCTGTTTTTT	CASSQDTGRANTGELFF
TRBV7-6	TRBD2	TRBJ2-3	many	TGTGCCAGCAGCAAGACTAGCGGGGGAGGGGATACGCAGTATTTT	CASSKTSGGGDTQYF
TRBV10-2	TRBD1	TRBJ1-5	many	TGCGCCAGCAGTGAAGTGCCGGGACAGGGCTATCAGCCCCAGCATTTT	CASSEVPGQGYQPQHF
TRBV6-2/TRBV6-3	NA	TRBJ1-1	many	TGTGCCAGCAGCCATGGGGGGAAAACAAAAGAAGCTTTCTTT	CASSHGGKTKEAFF
TRBV7-2	NA	TRBJ2-7	many	TGTGCCAGCAGCGCTACCTTTGGGCAGGCGGGCGAGCAGTACTTC	CASSATFGQAGEQYF
TRBV12-3/TRBV12-4	NA	TRBJ1-6	once	TGTGCCAGCACCCTTGATGACGGAATTAATTCACCCCTCCACTTT	CASTLDDGINSPLHF
TRBV12-3/TRBV12-4	NA	TRBJ1-5	many	TGTGCCAGCAGTTTTGGGTTCAATCAGCCCCAGCATTTT	CASSFGFNQPQHF